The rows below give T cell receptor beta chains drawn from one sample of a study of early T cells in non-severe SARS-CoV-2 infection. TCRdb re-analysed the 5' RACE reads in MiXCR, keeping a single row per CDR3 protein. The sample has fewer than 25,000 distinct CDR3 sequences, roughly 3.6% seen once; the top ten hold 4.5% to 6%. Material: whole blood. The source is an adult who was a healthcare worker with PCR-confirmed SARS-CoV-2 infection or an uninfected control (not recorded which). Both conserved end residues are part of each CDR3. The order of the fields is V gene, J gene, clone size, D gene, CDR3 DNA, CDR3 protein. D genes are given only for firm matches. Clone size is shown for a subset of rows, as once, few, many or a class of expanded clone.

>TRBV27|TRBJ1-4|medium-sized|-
TGTGCCAGCAGTTTTCTTACAGGGTTGGCCTTCGAAAAACTGTTTTTT
CASSFLTGLAFEKLFF
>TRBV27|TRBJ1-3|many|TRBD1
TGTGCCAGCAGACTAAGAGGACAGGGAGATATCTCTGGAAACACCATATATTTT
CASRLRGQGDISGNTIYF
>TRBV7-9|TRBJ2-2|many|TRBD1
TGTGCCAGCAGCTTTGACAGGGTTGGTGCCGGGGAGCTGTTTTTT
CASSFDRVGAGELFF
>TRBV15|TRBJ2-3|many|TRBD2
TGTGCCACCAGCCCCCGGGTGGTCGGGGTTTCGGGGGGGAATACGCAGTATTTT
CATSPRVVGVSGGNTQYF
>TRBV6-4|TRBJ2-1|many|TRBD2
TGTGCCAGCAGTGGGACTAGCGGGAGCAATGAGCAGTTCTTC
CASSGTSGSNEQFF
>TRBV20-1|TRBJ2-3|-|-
TGCAGTGCTGCGGCAGGTTGGGGGTTTCCCCAAGATACGCAGTATTTT
CSAAAGWGFPQDTQYF
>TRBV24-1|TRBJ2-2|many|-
TGTGCCACCAGTGATTCGATCGCCGGGGAGCTGTTTTTT
CATSDSIAGELFF
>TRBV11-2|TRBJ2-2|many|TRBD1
TGTGCCAGCAGCTGGGGACAGGGGACTACCGGGGAGCTGTTTTTT
CASSWGQGTTGELFF
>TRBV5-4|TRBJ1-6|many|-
TGTGCCAGCAGCCTAGCGACAGGTGTTCATTCACCCCTCCACTTT
CASSLATGVHSPLHF
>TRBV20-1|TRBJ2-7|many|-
TGCAGTGCCCAGGGGCCGCGAGAGCAGTACTTC
CSAQGPREQYF
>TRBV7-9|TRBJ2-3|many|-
TGTGCCAGCGACCTTTCGGGGGTAGATACGCAGTATTTT
CASDLSGVDTQYF
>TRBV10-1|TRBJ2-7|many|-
TGCGCCAGCAGTGATGGCGACTCGCAATACTTC
CASSDGDSQYF
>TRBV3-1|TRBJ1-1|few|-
TGTGCCAGCAGCCAGATCTCCGGGCTTGAAGCTTTCTTT
CASSQISGLEAFF
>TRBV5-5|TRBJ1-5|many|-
TGTGCCAGCAGCCTCCTCACGACGGGCAATCAGCCCCAGCATTTT
CASSLLTTGNQPQHF
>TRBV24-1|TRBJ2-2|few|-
TGTGCCACCAGTGATTGGACCGGGGAGCTGTTTTTT
CATSDWTGELFF
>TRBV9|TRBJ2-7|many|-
TGTGCCAGCAGCGTTTCGGGGACCCCCTACGAGCAGTACTTC
CASSVSGTPYEQYF
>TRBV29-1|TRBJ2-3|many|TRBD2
TGCAGCGTTGAACCTCTAGCGGGGGTGACAGATACGCAGTATTTT
CSVEPLAGVTDTQYF
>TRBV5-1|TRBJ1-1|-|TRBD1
TGCGCCAGCAGCCCTGGGGGGACAGGGACTTCTAACACTGAAGCTTTCTTT
CASSPGGTGTSNTEAFF
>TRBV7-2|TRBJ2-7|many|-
TGTGCCAGCAGCTTAGGGGGGATGAATTACGAGCAGTACTTC
CASSLGGMNYEQYF
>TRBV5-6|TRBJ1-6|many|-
TGTGCCAGCAGCTTTAATTTCCACCGTCTAAATTCACCCCTCCACTTT
CASSFNFHRLNSPLHF
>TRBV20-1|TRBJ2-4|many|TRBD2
TGCAGTGCGCCGGGGGGAATGCTAGCCAAAAACATTCAGTACTTC
CSAPGGMLAKNIQYF
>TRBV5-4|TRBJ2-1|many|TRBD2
TGTGCCAGCAGGGCGGGACTAGCGGGAGGGAATGAGCAGTTCTTC
CASRAGLAGGNEQFF
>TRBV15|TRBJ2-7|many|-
TGTGCCACCAGCAGAGGCAGGGGAAACTACGAGCAGTACTTC
CATSRGRGNYEQYF
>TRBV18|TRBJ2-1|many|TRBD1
TGTGCCAGCTCACGACAGGGAATCCACTACAATGAGCAGTTCTTC
CASSRQGIHYNEQFF